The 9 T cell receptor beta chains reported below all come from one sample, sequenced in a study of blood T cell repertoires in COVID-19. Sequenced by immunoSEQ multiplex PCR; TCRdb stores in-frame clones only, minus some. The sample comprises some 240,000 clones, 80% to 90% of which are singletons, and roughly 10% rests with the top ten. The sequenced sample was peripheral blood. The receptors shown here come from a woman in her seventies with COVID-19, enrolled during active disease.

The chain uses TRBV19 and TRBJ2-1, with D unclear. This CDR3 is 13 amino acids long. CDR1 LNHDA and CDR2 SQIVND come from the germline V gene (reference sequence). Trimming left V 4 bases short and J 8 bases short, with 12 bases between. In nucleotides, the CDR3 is TGTGCCAGTAGTACTCTAAGAGCCCATGAGCAGTTCTTC. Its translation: CASSTLRAHEQFF.

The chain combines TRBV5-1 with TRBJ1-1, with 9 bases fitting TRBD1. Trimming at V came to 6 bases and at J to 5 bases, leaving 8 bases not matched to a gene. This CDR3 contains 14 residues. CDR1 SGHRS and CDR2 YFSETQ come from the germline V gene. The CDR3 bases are TGCGCCAGCAAAGAAACAGGGGGCGGTACTGAAGCTTTCTTT. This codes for CASKETGGGTEAFF.

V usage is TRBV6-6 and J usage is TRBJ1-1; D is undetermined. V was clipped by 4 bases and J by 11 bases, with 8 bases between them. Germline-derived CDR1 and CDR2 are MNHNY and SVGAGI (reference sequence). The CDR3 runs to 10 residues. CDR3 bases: TGTGCCAGCAGTTCGACGGAGGCTTTCTTT. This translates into CASSSTEAFF.

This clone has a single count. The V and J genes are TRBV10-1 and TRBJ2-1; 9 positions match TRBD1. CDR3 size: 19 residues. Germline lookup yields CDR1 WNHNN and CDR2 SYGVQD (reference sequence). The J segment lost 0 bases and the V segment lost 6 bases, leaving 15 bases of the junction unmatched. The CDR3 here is CASRVTGQGPLSSYNEQFF. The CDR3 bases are TGCGCCAGCAGGGTTACGGGACAGGGCCCTTTAAGCTCCTACAATGAGCAGTTCTTC.

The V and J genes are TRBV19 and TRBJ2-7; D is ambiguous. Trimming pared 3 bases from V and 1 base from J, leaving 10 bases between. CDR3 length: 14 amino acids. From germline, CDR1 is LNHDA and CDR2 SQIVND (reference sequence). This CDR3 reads CASSIFQASYEQYF. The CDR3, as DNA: TGTGCCAGTAGTATTTTCCAGGCTTCCTACGAGCAGTACTTC.

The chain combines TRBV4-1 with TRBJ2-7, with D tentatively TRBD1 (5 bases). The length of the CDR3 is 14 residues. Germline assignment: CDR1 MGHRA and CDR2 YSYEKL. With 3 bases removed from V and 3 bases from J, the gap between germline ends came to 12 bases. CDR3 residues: CASSHPGISYEQYF. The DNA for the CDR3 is TGCGCCAGCAGCCACCCAGGGATTAGCTACGAGCAGTACTTC.

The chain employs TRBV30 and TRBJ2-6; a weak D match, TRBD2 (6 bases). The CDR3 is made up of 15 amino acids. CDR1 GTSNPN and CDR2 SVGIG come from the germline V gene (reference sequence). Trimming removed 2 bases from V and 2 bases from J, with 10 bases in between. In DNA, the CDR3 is TGTGCCTGGAGTCACGGAGGGACTGGGGCCAACGTCCTGACTTTC. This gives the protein CAWSHGGTGANVLTF.

CDR3 region: CASSLVGYYEQYF. Written as DNA, the CDR3 is TGTGCCAGCAGCTTAGTGGGCTACTACGAGCAGTACTTC. The chain is built from TRBV7-8 and TRBJ2-7; D unresolved. V dropped 1 base and J dropped 3 bases, with 7 bases sitting between them. Looked up from germline, CDR1 is SGHVS and CDR2 is FQNEAQ. The CDR3 length is 13 residues.

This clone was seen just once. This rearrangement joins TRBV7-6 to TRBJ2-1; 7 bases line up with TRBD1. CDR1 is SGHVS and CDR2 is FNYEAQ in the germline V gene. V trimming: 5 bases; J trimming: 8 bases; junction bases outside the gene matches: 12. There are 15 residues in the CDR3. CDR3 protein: CASSPGQERGDEQFF. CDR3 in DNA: TGTGCCAGCAGCCCTGGACAGGAAAGGGGTGATGAGCAGTTCTTC.